The 26 T cell receptor beta chains listed next were all sequenced from one sample in a study of long-term antiretroviral therapy in people with HIV. Runs used v3.0 of the immunoSEQ assay and were done at survey level. Libraries were prepared by immunoSEQ multiplex PCR; TCRdb keeps only in-frame clonotypes and omits some of them. Here the sample spans about 23,000 clones, around four fifths being singletons. The source was unsorted PBMCs, collected 1.6 years after starting antiretroviral therapy. These receptors all stem from a middle-aged man with HIV.

The gene calls are TRBV2 and TRBJ2-7; D is perhaps TRBD1 or TRBD2 (5 bases each). Germline V lookup: CDR1 SNHLY, CDR2 FYNNEI. Trimming removed 5 bases from V and 6 bases from J, with 11 bases in between. CDR3 size: 12 residues. CDR3 sequence (DNA): TGTGCCAGCAGTCTAGGGACCAGCGAGCAGTACTTC. Translation: CASSLGTSEQYF.

V and J are TRBV7-9 and TRBJ1-1; the D gene is possibly TRBD1 (5 bases). Germline CDR1 SEHNR, CDR2 FQNEAQ (reference sequence). This CDR3 comprises 15 residues. Trimming left V 1 base short and J 0 bases short, with 9 bases between. CDR3 nucleotides: TGTGCCAGCAGCTTAGAGGGGAGGGTGAACACTGAAGCTTTCTTT. Translated: CASSLEGRVNTEAFF.

The chain couples TRBV5-1 to TRBJ2-3, with 7 bases aligning to TRBD1. Trimming at V came to 4 bases and at J to 0 bases, leaving 11 bases not matched to a gene. The CDR3 extends over 17 amino acids. Germline CDR1 SGHRS, CDR2 YFSETQ. Here the CDR3 DNA reads TGCGCCAGCAGCAGAGGGGACAGTCTGTCAAGCACAGATACGCAGTATTTT. Encoded protein: CASSRGDSLSSTDTQYF.

The chain joins TRBV5-8 to TRBJ2-1; a weak D match, TRBD2 (5 bases). CDR3 length equals 17 residues. Trimming shortened V by 0 bases and J by 0 bases, and 13 bases separated the two germline ends. Per germline, CDR1 SGHTS and CDR2 YDEGEE. For the CDR3, the DNA is TGTGCCAGCAGCTTGGCCTCCAGCGGTACCTCCTACAATGAGCAGTTCTTC. Amino acids: CASSLASSGTSYNEQFF.

The chain couples TRBV2 to TRBJ1-4; 9 bases line up with TRBD1. Per germline, CDR1 SNHLY and CDR2 FYNNEI. V lost 6 bases, J lost 6 bases, and 8 bases stayed unmatched. CDR3 size: 15 residues. CDR3 loop: CASRRPRDRDEKLFF. CDR3 nucleotide sequence: TGTGCCAGCAGAAGGCCCCGGGACAGGGATGAAAAACTGTTTTTT.

The J gene is TRBJ1-5, the V gene TRBV6-1; no clear D. The CDR3 runs to 14 residues. Trimming removed 0 bases from V and 5 bases from J, with 8 bases in between. In germline, CDR1 is MNHNS, CDR2 SASEGT. This CDR3 is CASSEAATDQPQHF. CDR3 in DNA: TGTGCCAGCAGTGAAGCGGCCACTGATCAGCCCCAGCATTTT.

V is TRBV6-1 and J is TRBJ2-7; 7 bases agree with TRBD1. There are 16 residues in the CDR3. The germline gives CDR1 MNHNS, CDR2 SASEGT. V lost 0 bases to trimming and J lost 2 bases; unmatched junction nucleotides: 7. CDR3 nucleotides: TGTGCCAGCAGTGAAGCGGTCACAGGGGTAACCTACGAGCAGTACTTC. Its translation is CASSEAVTGVTYEQYF.

The chain uses TRBV5-1 and TRBJ2-2; TRBD2 agrees at 8 bases. The V gene's germline CDR1 is SGHRS and CDR2 YFSETQ. Germline trimming cut 0 bases from V and 4 bases from J; bases unmatched to any gene: 5. CDR3 size: 16 residues. Here the CDR3 reads CASSLEAGLVTGELFF. The CDR3 DNA follows: TGCGCCAGCAGCTTGGAGGCGGGACTAGTCACCGGGGAGCTGTTTTTT.

The chain is built from TRBV6-5 and TRBJ1-4; possible D gene TRBD1, 5 bases. Germline loops: CDR1 MNHEY, CDR2 SVGAGI. This CDR3 is 13 amino acids long. Trimming cost V 6 bases and J 4 bases, with 9 bases left between them. CDR3 amino acids: CASSRGNNEKLFF. CDR3 in DNA: TGTGCCAGCAGCCGGGGCAATAATGAAAAACTGTTTTTT.

This clone was picked up a small number of times. The gene calls are TRBV10-3 and TRBJ2-7; D is uncertain. Trimming shortened V by 4 bases and J by 3 bases, and 4 bases separated the two germline ends. CDR3 length: 11 amino acids. CDR1 and CDR2 (germline): ENHRY, SYGVKD. This CDR3 reads CAISGHYEQYF. CDR3 sequence (DNA): TGTGCCATCAGTGGCCACTACGAGCAGTACTTC.

V usage is TRBV27 and J usage is TRBJ2-3; 14 bases align to TRBD2. V shed 6 bases and J 1 base; nucleotides not matched to a gene: 6. This CDR3 is 17 amino acids long. From germline, CDR1 is MNHEY and CDR2 SMNVEV (reference sequence). CDR3 protein: CASRPGTSGGRTDTQYF. CDR3 bases: TGTGCCAGCAGGCCAGGGACTAGCGGGGGCCGCACAGATACGCAGTATTTT.

V is TRBV29-1 and J is TRBJ1-2, with a tentative D call TRBD1 (5 bases). Trimming took off 5 bases at V and 6 bases at J, with 7 bases between the two ends. Germline V lookup: CDR1 SQVTM, CDR2 ANQGSEA. The CDR3 totals 10 residues. CDR3: CSVYRNGYTF. CDR3 in DNA: TGCAGCGTTTACAGGAATGGCTACACCTTC.

J is TRBJ2-7 and V is TRBV30, with a tentative D call TRBD2 (6 bases). Looked up from germline, CDR1 is GTSNPN and CDR2 is SVGIG (reference sequence). The CDR3 sequence is 17 residues long. Deletions cut 3 bases from V and 2 bases from J, with 23 bases between. CDR3 in amino acids: CAWRGDSNTRPPYEQYF. The CDR3 DNA is TGTGCCTGGAGAGGGGACTCTAACACAAGGCCTCCCTACGAGCAGTACTTC. Using reference TRBV30 and TRBJ2-7 for the parts outside the CDR3, the full variable domain is SQTIHQWPATLVQPVGSPLSLECTVEGTSNPNLYWYRQAAGRGLQLLFYSVGIGQISSEVPQNLSASRPQDRQFILSSKKLLLSDSGFYLCAWRGDSNTRPPYEQYFGPGTRLTVT.

This rearrangement joins TRBV7-9 to TRBJ1-2, with D possibly matching TRBD1 (5 bases). In germline, CDR1 is SEHNR, CDR2 FQNEAQ (reference sequence). The CDR3 runs to 18 residues. Between the trimmed V and J ends, which lost 1 base and 0 bases, there was a span of 18 bases. The CDR3 nucleotides read TGTGCCAGCAGCTTAGACATGCCAAGGACATCTTCTAACTATGGCTACACCTTC. Amino acids: CASSLDMPRTSSNYGYTF.

The chain recombines TRBV7-2 with TRBJ1-1, with TRBD1 identical over 7 bases. The V gene's germline CDR1 is SGHTA and CDR2 FQGNSA. Unmatched junction bases numbered 4, after V lost 2 bases and J lost 1 base. The CDR3 loop spans 15 amino acids. As DNA, the CDR3 is TGTGCCAGCAGCTTATCGGGACAGACGAACACTGAAGCTTTCTTT. It is translated as CASSLSGQTNTEAFF. Based on the CDR3 plus reference TRBV7-2 and TRBJ1-1, the full variable domain is GAGVSQSPSNKVTEKGKDVELRCDPISGHTALYWYRQSLGQGLEFLIYFQGNSAPDKSGLPSDRFSAERTGGSVSTLTIQRTQQEDSAVYLCASSLSGQTNTEAFFGQGTRLTVV.

V usage is TRBV6-1 and J usage is TRBJ2-7; 12 bases agree with TRBD2. With 6 bases clipped from V and 1 base from J, the junction kept 1 base outside the gene matches. Germline V gene data show CDR1 as MNHNS and CDR2 as SASEGT. The CDR3 is made up of 14 amino acids. The chain's CDR3 is CASSGLAGSYEQYF. CDR3 bases: TGTGCCAGCAGCGGACTAGCGGGGTCCTACGAGCAGTACTTC.

The V gene is TRBV2, the J gene TRBJ2-3; D is possibly TRBD1 (6 bases). The CDR3 totals 13 residues. The V and J ends lost 5 bases and 12 bases respectively, with 18 bases between them. Looked up from germline, CDR1 is SNHLY and CDR2 is FYNNEI. In DNA form, the CDR3 reads TGTGCCAGCAGTCTCTTGGGGGCAGGGGAACAGTATTTT. It is translated as CASSLLGAGEQYF. The full variable domain, with the rest looked up from reference TRBV2 and TRBJ2-3, is EPEVTQTPSHQVTQMGQEVILRCVPISNHLYFYWYRQILGQKVEFLVSFYNNEISEKSEIFDDQFSVERPDGSNFTLKIRSTKLEDSAMYFCASSLLGAGEQYFGPGTRLTVL.

CDR3 sequence: CASSYSPNRNTGELFF. CDR3 bases: TGTGCCAGCAGTTACTCCCCGAACAGGAACACCGGGGAGCTGTTTTTT. The chain recombines TRBV6-5 with TRBJ2-2; D is ambiguous. The CDR3 covers 16 residues. The germline V gene has CDR1 MNHEY and CDR2 SVGAGI. Trimming stripped 0 bases from V and 1 base from J, with 9 bases between.

The chain employs TRBV6-5 and TRBJ1-1, with D tentatively TRBD1 (6 bases). The V and J ends lost 1 base and 0 bases respectively, with 9 bases between them. The CDR3 length is 15 residues. Per the germline V gene, CDR1 is MNHEY and CDR2 is SVGAGI. The CDR3 here is CASSYYRALNTEAFF. CDR3 DNA: TGTGCCAGCAGTTACTACAGGGCCTTGAACACTGAAGCTTTCTTT.

The CDR3 nucleotides are TGTGCCAGCAGCTTAGGACTAGCCGGCCCGCAGTATTTT. This encodes CASSLGLAGPQYF. The V and J genes are TRBV7-2 and TRBJ2-3; 7 positions agree with TRBD2. After removal of 1 base from V and 10 bases from J, the junction contained 5 bases not matched to a gene. The CDR3 has 13 residues. The germline CDR1 and CDR2 sequences are SGHTA and FQGNSA.

V gene TRBV9 combines with J gene TRBJ1-1, with a tentative D call TRBD1 (6 bases). Trimming stripped 4 bases from V and 0 bases from J, with 10 bases between. This CDR3 is built from 14 residues. In germline, CDR1 is SGDLS, CDR2 YYNGEE. The CDR3 DNA is TGTGCCAGCAGCCTCAGACAGGTGAACACTGAAGCTTTCTTT. Its protein is CASSLRQVNTEAFF. Full variable domain (outside the CDR3, taken from reference TRBV9 and TRBJ1-1): DSGVTQTPKHLITATGQRVTLRCSPRSGDLSVYWYQQSLDQGLQFLIQYYNGEERAKGNILERFSAQQFPDLHSELNLSSLELGDSALYFCASSLRQVNTEAFFGQGTRLTVV.

The rearrangement uses TRBV4-2 and TRBJ2-5; no clear D gene. From germline, CDR1 is LGHNA and CDR2 YNFKEQ. This CDR3 comprises 11 residues. V was trimmed by 0 bases and J by 5 bases, leaving 1 base between them. The CDR3 loop is CASSQEETQYF. CDR3 nucleotide sequence: TGTGCCAGCAGCCAAGAGGAGACCCAGTACTTC.

Comments on this clone: At one of its ends the junction is not consistent with the germline gene, which may arise from a read error. The chain has TRBV7-3 and TRBJ1-6; D is ambiguous. CDR1 and CDR2 from the germline V gene are SGHTA and FQGTGA. The CDR3 runs to 14 residues. CDR3: CASSLGLANSPFHF. CDR3 coding DNA: TGTGCCAGCAGTCTTGGGCTAGCTAATTCACCCTTCCACTTT.

The chain uses TRBV19 and TRBJ2-7; a weak D match, TRBD1 (6 bases). Germline V CDR1 and CDR2: LNHDA, SQIVND (reference sequence). This CDR3 has 14 residues. Trimming took off 7 bases at V and 2 bases at J, with 15 bases between the two ends. The CDR3 DNA reads TGTGCCAGTACCCCCATCGACAGGACCTACGAGCAGTACTTC. Protein: CASTPIDRTYEQYF.

The chain recombines TRBV9 with TRBJ1-3, with 7 bases fitting TRBD1. Germline V gene sequence: CDR1 SGDLS, CDR2 YYNGEE. The V segment lost 3 bases and the J segment 1 base; nucleotides outside the gene matches: 7. The CDR3 totals 16 residues. CDR3 bases: TGTGCCAGCAGCGCCGGACAGGAATCATCTGGAAACACCATATATTTT. This encodes CASSAGQESSGNTIYF.

J is TRBJ2-6 and V is TRBV2, with D hard to call. This CDR3 contains 15 residues. Per germline, CDR1 SNHLY and CDR2 FYNNEI. Trimming took 10 bases from V and 0 from J, leaving 13 bases between them. The CDR3 loop reads CATFKWVSGANVLTF. CDR3 DNA sequence: TGTGCCACCTTCAAATGGGTCTCTGGGGCCAACGTCCTGACTTTC.